This entry lists 26 T cell receptor beta chains sequenced from one sample in a study of cytomegalovirus exposure and HLA in healthy donors. Researchers ran the PCR with 60 Vbeta and 13 Jbeta primers. Profiling relied on immunoSEQ multiplex PCR, and the TCRdb table lists in-frame clones only, not all of them. The sample carries 250,000 to 300,000 clones, about nine tenths recorded once. Source material: PBMCs. The origin of the receptors is a girl aged 2 to 9 in good health and CMV-seronegative.

The chain recombines TRBV10-1 with TRBJ1-1; D unclear. Germline assignment: CDR1 WNHNN and CDR2 SYGVQD (reference sequence). V lost 4 bases and J lost 3, with 9 bases in between. CDR3 size: 13 residues. CDR3 DNA sequence: TGCGCCAGCAGTGGATCTCGAGACACTGAAGCTTTCTTT. The encoded protein is CASSGSRDTEAFF.

This clone was counted once. This chain uses TRBV7-9 with TRBJ1-5; D may be TRBD1 (5 bases). Between the trimmed V and J ends, which lost 2 bases and 5 bases, there was a span of 16 bases. Germline CDR1 reads SEHNR; CDR2 reads FQNEAQ (reference sequence). CDR3 size: 16 residues. The CDR3 is CASSLWEGEEDQPQHF. In DNA form, the CDR3 reads TGTGCCAGCAGCTTATGGGAAGGGGAGGAGGATCAGCCCCAGCATTTT.

The gene calls are TRBV9 and TRBJ2-3; 7 bases match TRBD2. The CDR3 is made up of 14 amino acids. Germline V gene data show CDR1 as SGDLS and CDR2 as YYNGEE. V shed 3 bases, J shed 2 bases, and the junction held 3 bases outside the gene matches. CDR3 coding DNA: TGTGCCAGCAGCGCTAGCGGTAACACAGATACGCAGTATTTT. It is translated as CASSASGNTDTQYF.

The CDR3 is CASSLATGSGGYTF. The CDR3 DNA is TGTGCCAGCAGCTTAGCGACTGGTTCGGGGGGCTACACCTTC. The chain couples TRBV7-9 to TRBJ1-2; D not certain. CDR1 is SEHNR and CDR2 is FQNEAQ in the germline V gene (reference sequence). The CDR3 spans 14 residues. V lost 0 bases and J lost 8, with 13 bases in between.

The chain has TRBV6-5 and TRBJ1-2; tentative D call: TRBD1 (5 bases). This CDR3 has 15 amino acids. Trimming stripped 2 bases from V and 6 bases from J, with 16 bases between. Germline V gene sequence: CDR1 MNHEY, CDR2 SVGAGI. The CDR3: CASSYTDGGANGYTF. The CDR3 DNA reads TGTGCCAGCAGTTACACGGATGGAGGGGCTAATGGCTACACCTTC.

This chain uses TRBV6-5 with TRBJ2-5, with 8 nucleotides matching TRBD2. The J call may be wrong; the DNA end is better matched by TRBJ2-7. The CDR3 covers 13 residues. CDR1 MNHEY and CDR2 SVGAGI come from the germline V gene. The CDR3 loop is CASLRGGTYEQYF. In DNA, the CDR3 is TGTGCCAGCCTGCGCGGGGGGACCTACGAGCAGTACTTC.

The V gene is TRBV4-2, the J gene TRBJ1-1; D possibly corresponds to TRBD1 (5 bases). The CDR3 loop spans 18 amino acids. The V end was cut by 0 bases, the J end by 0 bases, with 17 bases between. Germline CDR1 reads LGHNA; CDR2 reads YNFKEQ. CDR3 sequence reads: CASSQDPGGTGMNTEAFF. CDR3 coding DNA: TGTGCCAGCAGCCAAGATCCGGGAGGGACTGGGATGAACACTGAAGCTTTCTTT.

The chain couples TRBV13 to TRBJ2-1, with TRBD1 identical over 7 bases. CDR3 length: 15 residues. Germline values: CDR1 PRHDT, CDR2 FYEKMQ (reference sequence). V shed 1 base and J 6 bases; nucleotides not matched to a gene: 6. The CDR3 sequence is CASSLVAGGRNEQFF. For the CDR3, the DNA is TGTGCCAGCAGCTTAGTAGCAGGGGGACGCAATGAGCAGTTCTTC.

The chain has TRBV10-3 and TRBJ1-1; no definite D call. The germline gives CDR1 ENHRY, CDR2 SYGVKD. CDR3 length: 15 amino acids. With 4 bases removed from V and 3 bases from J, the gap between germline ends came to 15 bases. As DNA, the CDR3 is TGTGCCATCAGTGGTAGACGGGAGACCTACACTGAAGCTTTCTTT. Translating it yields CAISGRRETYTEAFF.

This clone was picked up one time. V is TRBV7-9 and J is TRBJ2-1, with 10 bases lining up with TRBD2. The CDR3 is made up of 19 amino acids. With 1 base clipped from V and 6 bases from J, the junction kept 15 bases outside the gene matches. The germline CDR1 and CDR2 sequences are SEHNR and FQNEAQ (reference sequence). The CDR3 DNA sequence: TGTGCCAGCAGCTTAGGAGAAACGGTACCGGGACTAGCGACCAATGAGCAGTTCTTC. This gives the protein CASSLGETVPGLATNEQFF.

The chain has TRBV6-5 and TRBJ1-1; TRBD1 agrees at 12 bases. The ends lost 6 bases at V and 7 bases at J; junction bases unmatched: 6. Germline values: CDR1 MNHEY, CDR2 SVGAGI. The CDR3 length is 14 residues. CDR3 in DNA: TGTGCCAGCAGCCGGGACAGGGGGCTAGATGAAGCTTTCTTT. Translation: CASSRDRGLDEAFF.

The rearrangement uses TRBV29-1 and TRBJ1-4, with D tentatively TRBD1 (5 bases). The CDR3 has 14 amino acids. Trimming stripped 8 bases from V and 7 bases from J, with 20 bases between. From germline, CDR1 is SQVTM and CDR2 ANQGSEA. The CDR3 nucleotides are TGCAGCATCCGGACTAGCGGGAGGGGTGAAAAACTGTTTTTT. It codes for CSIRTSGRGEKLFF. Variable domain in full (rest from reference TRBV29-1 and TRBJ1-4): SAVISQKPSRDICQRGTSLTIQCQVDSQVTMMFWYRQQPGQSLTLIATANQGSEATYESGFVIDKFPISRPNLTFSTLTVSNMSPEDSSIYLCSIRTSGRGEKLFFGSGTQLSVL.

This chain uses TRBV12-2 with TRBJ2-5; TRBD1 is taken as the D call from the table, unchecked against the DNA. TRBJ2-7 explains the end of the DNA better; the J call may be wrong. TRBV12-2 is listed as a pseudogene. CDR3 length: 12 amino acids. The CDR3 region has the DNA TGTTCATTGGGGCGAAAACTTTACGAGCAGTACTTC. Translated, it gives CSLGRKLYEQYF.

Here the CDR3 DNA reads TGCGCCAGCAGCCCCCGACAGGGTGCAGAAGGAAACACCATATATTTT. It yields the protein CASSPRQGAEGNTIYF. The chain carries TRBV5-1 and TRBJ1-3; 7 bases agree with TRBD1. V dropped 4 bases and J dropped 4; count of bases not matched to a gene: 11. This CDR3 has 16 residues. Germline assignment: CDR1 SGHRS and CDR2 YFSETQ.

This sequence joins TRBV6-5 and TRBJ2-7; TRBD2 aligns across 8 bases. The CDR3 is 15 amino acids. Unmatched junction bases numbered 10, after V lost 5 bases and J lost 4 bases. Germline V gives CDR1 MNHEY, CDR2 SVGAGI. The CDR3 is CASSPWGSGKYEQYF. The CDR3 nucleotides are TGTGCCAGCAGTCCCTGGGGTAGCGGGAAGTACGAGCAGTACTTC.

The V gene is TRBV5-6, the J gene TRBJ2-1; the match to TRBD1 covers 8 bases. This CDR3 contains 17 residues. Per germline, CDR1 SGHDT and CDR2 YYEEEE. The junction had 8 bases not matched to a gene; V was cut back by 0 bases and J by 3 bases. CDR3 loop: CASSLVGGTGLYNEQFF. CDR3 DNA sequence: TGTGCCAGCAGCTTGGTAGGAGGGACAGGACTCTACAATGAGCAGTTCTTC.

The rearrangement links TRBV29-1 to TRBJ2-5, with 8 bases identical to TRBD1. CDR3 length: 19 amino acids. With 1 base clipped from V and 0 bases from J, the junction kept 16 bases outside the gene matches. Germline V gene data show CDR1 as SQVTM and CDR2 as ANQGSEA. This CDR3 reads CSVEALPRVDRGNQETQYF. The CDR3 region has the DNA TGCAGCGTTGAAGCTCTCCCAAGGGTCGACAGGGGAAACCAAGAGACCCAGTACTTC. The full variable domain, rest sourced from reference TRBV29-1 and TRBJ2-5, is SAVISQKPSRDICQRGTSLTIQCQVDSQVTMMFWYRQQPGQSLTLIATANQGSEATYESGFVIDKFPISRPNLTFSTLTVSNMSPEDSSIYLCSVEALPRVDRGNQETQYFGPGTRLLVL.

The rearrangement links TRBV30 to TRBJ2-7, with 8 nucleotides matching TRBD1. The germline gives CDR1 GTSNPN, CDR2 SVGIG (reference sequence). Trimming took 0 bases from V and 7 from J; bases not matched to a gene: 8. The CDR3 is 14 residues long. The DNA for the CDR3 is TGTGCCTGGAGTGTGGGGACAGGTGAACGGGAGCAGTACTTC. Amino acid sequence: CAWSVGTGEREQYF.

The V gene is TRBV7-6, the J gene TRBJ1-3; 10 bases line up with TRBD1. This CDR3 comprises 18 residues. The V gene's germline CDR1 is SGHVS and CDR2 FNYEAQ. The V segment lost 3 bases and the J segment 0 bases; nucleotides outside the gene matches: 8. The CDR3 loop reads CASSLGTGVGNSGNTIYF. The CDR3 region has the DNA TGTGCCAGCAGCTTGGGGACAGGGGTGGGGAACTCTGGAAACACCATATATTTT.

CDR3 loop: CASSLGAGASGYQETQYF. In DNA, the CDR3 is TGTGCCAGCAGCTTAGGGGCCGGGGCTAGCGGTTACCAAGAGACCCAGTACTTC. The chain has TRBV7-2 and TRBJ2-5; the match to TRBD2 covers 7 bases. V gave up 1 base and J gave up 0 bases; unmatched junction bases: 11. The CDR3 has 18 amino acids. Looked up from germline, CDR1 is SGHTA and CDR2 is FQGNSA.

Here the CDR3 reads CASNLAGVGNEQFF. CDR3 nucleotides: TGTGCCAGCAACCTAGCGGGAGTTGGGAATGAGCAGTTCTTC. The gene calls are TRBV13 and TRBJ2-1, with 10 positions matching TRBD2. This CDR3 contains 14 residues. Germline CDR1 PRHDT, CDR2 FYEKMQ (reference sequence). Unmatched junction bases numbered 7, after V lost 7 bases and J lost 7 bases.

The rearrangement joins TRBV6-5 to TRBJ1-6; D is unresolved. This CDR3 is 14 amino acids long. Germline V gene sequence: CDR1 MNHEY, CDR2 SVGAGI. The ends were cut back, 2 bases at V and 6 bases at J, with 8 bases in the middle. CDR3 DNA: TGTGCCAGCAGTTACGTACAACCTAATTCACCCCTCCACTTT. This codes for CASSYVQPNSPLHF.

The chain carries TRBV10-1 and TRBJ2-3, with a weak D call TRBD1 (5 bases). There are 14 residues in the CDR3. V was trimmed by 8 bases and J by 2 bases, leaving 14 bases between them. The germline CDR1 and CDR2 sequences are WNHNN and SYGVQD (reference sequence). CDR3 DNA: TGCGCCAGCGGAGACAGTGGAGTCACAGATACGCAGTATTTT. This codes for CASGDSGVTDTQYF.

The chain uses TRBV28 and TRBJ1-2; D is unresolved. The CDR3 is 14 amino acids. Germline-derived CDR1 and CDR2 are MDHEN and SYDVKM. V dropped 3 bases and J dropped 0 bases, with 8 bases sitting between them. The CDR3 DNA is TGTGCCAGCAGTTTGAACAGAGCTAACTATGGCTACACCTTC. Translation gives CASSLNRANYGYTF.

A single count supports this clone. V and J are TRBV10-3 and TRBJ2-1, with 11 nucleotides matching TRBD2. This CDR3 region has 16 residues. V gave up 2 bases and J gave up 6 bases; unmatched junction bases: 6. The V gene's germline CDR1 is ENHRY and CDR2 SYGVKD. The CDR3 loop reads CAISERTSGLSNEQFF. Here the CDR3 DNA reads TGTGCCATCAGTGAGAGGACTAGCGGGTTAAGCAATGAGCAGTTCTTC.

The chain recombines TRBV29-1 with TRBJ2-1; 15 bases align to TRBD2. This CDR3 is built from 18 residues. V shed 7 bases and J 0 bases; nucleotides not matched to a gene: 10. The germline V gene encodes CDR1 SQVTM and CDR2 ANQGSEA. As DNA, the CDR3 is TGCAGCGCCCTAGGGACTAGCGGGGGGTCGAGCTCCTACAATGAGCAGTTCTTC. Protein sequence: CSALGTSGGSSSYNEQFF.